A selection of T cell receptor beta chains follows, all from one sample in a study of response to subunit inactivated influenza vaccine. TCRdb recomputed calls from the RT-PCR reads with MiXCR, one row per CDR3 protein. The sample yields approximately 490,000 distinct CDR3 sequences, around 7.7% seen once. The specimen comprised PBMCs from blood, sampled roughly 24 months after vaccination. The receptor set was obtained from a man aged 50 to 69 who received an inactivated influenza vaccine. The CDR3 runs from the conserved cysteine through the conserved F or W. The D gene is left open where the match is weak.

>TRBJ1-5|16|.|TRBV7-2
CASSLEGGGDNQPQHF
>TRBJ1-5|13|.|TRBV6-2/TRBV6-3
CASSLTFNQPQHF
>TRBJ1-4|16|.|TRBV28
CASSGIPGRGNEKLFF
>TRBJ2-7|15|.|TRBV5-1
CASSLATGRSYEQYF
>TRBJ2-2|14|.|TRBV28
CASGLPYRGGELFF
>TRBJ2-3|19|TRBD2|TRBV5-4
CASTYLIGLAAMPSLEQYF
>TRBJ1-1|13|.|TRBV12-3/TRBV12-4
CASSSRGRDEAFF
>TRBJ1-2|15|.|TRBV4-3
CASSQESLRGGGYTF
>TRBJ2-5|16|.|TRBV7-2
CASSLGFSWDAETQYF
>TRBJ2-7|15|TRBD2|TRBV12-3/TRBV12-4
CANHQPGTSVYEQYF
>TRBJ2-1|14|TRBD2|TRBV20-1
CSATRGELGNEQFF
>TRBJ1-1|15|.|TRBV15
CATSRDHSINTEAFF
>TRBJ1-5|13|.|TRBV7-9
CASSSGHNQPQHF
>TRBJ2-7|15|.|TRBV6-1
CASASPSLGDREQYF
>TRBJ2-1|12|TRBD1|TRBV11-2
CASSQPDRGRFF
>TRBJ1-2|14|TRBD1|TRBV15
CATSKDREDYGYTF
>TRBJ1-1|16|.|TRBV4-1
CASSQERGYRNTEAFF
>TRBJ1-1|15|.|TRBV28
CASQDPWTGNTEAFF
>TRBJ2-1|13|.|TRBV19
CASSRAVGNEQFF
>TRBJ1-6|14|TRBD1|TRBV20-1
CSAEDRGGGSPLHF
>TRBJ1-4|13|.|TRBV6-2/TRBV6-3
CASSYSFNEKLFF
>TRBJ2-5|14|.|TRBV6-1
CASSPPGSQETQYF
>TRBJ2-1|21|TRBD2|TRBV10-3
CAISGVSGLAGGGGSYNEQFF
>TRBJ2-7|13|.|TRBV19
CASSGDSSYEQYF
>TRBJ2-7|15|TRBD1|TRBV28
CASSTRRQGTYEQYF
>TRBJ2-5|15|TRBD2|TRBV7-9
CASSPGTSGTETQYF
>TRBJ2-5|15|TRBD1|TRBV5-1
CASSWRTGREETQYF
>TRBJ2-7|14|.|TRBV7-8
CASSLGSAGYEQYF
>TRBJ2-4|14|.|TRBV4-1
CASSQPQGRNIQYF
>TRBJ1-5|12|.|TRBV20-1
CSARGSGQPRHF
>TRBJ1-2|12|.|TRBV2
CASMRGSYGYTF
>TRBJ2-7|19|TRBD2|TRBV5-1
CASSWGQGLAGVSAYEQYF
>TRBJ2-7|13|.|TRBV2
CAGSVWGSNEQYF
>TRBJ2-7|13|TRBD1|TRBV5-1
CASSLGQGKGQYF
>TRBJ2-5|13|.|TRBV30
CAWSVGHQETQYF
>TRBJ1-6|18|TRBD1|TRBV12-3/TRBV12-4
CASSHSGTGVSFNSPLHF
>TRBJ1-2|14|.|TRBV2
CASSEVGGDYGYTF
>TRBJ1-6|14|.|TRBV2
CASSRERGNSPLHF
>TRBJ2-2|12|.|TRBV11-3
CASSWGVGELFF
>TRBJ1-1|13|TRBD1|TRBV27
CASARQGGTEAFF
>TRBJ2-1|17|.|TRBV7-2
CASSLVDSPGSYNEQFF
>TRBJ2-1|15|TRBD2|TRBV20-1
CSAPGLAGDYNEQFF
>TRBJ2-2|14|TRBD1|TRBV29-1
CSVKTGMDTGELFF
>TRBJ1-1|13|TRBD1|TRBV7-2
CASSLTGDTEAFF
>TRBJ2-4|14|.|TRBV20-1
CSASGGLAKNIQYF
>TRBJ2-1|16|TRBD2|TRBV5-1
CASSLGTSGNLDEQFF
>TRBJ2-1|16|TRBD2|TRBV19
CASSWAGTSGYNEQFF
>TRBJ2-5|15|.|TRBV15
CATSRDGAAGETQYF